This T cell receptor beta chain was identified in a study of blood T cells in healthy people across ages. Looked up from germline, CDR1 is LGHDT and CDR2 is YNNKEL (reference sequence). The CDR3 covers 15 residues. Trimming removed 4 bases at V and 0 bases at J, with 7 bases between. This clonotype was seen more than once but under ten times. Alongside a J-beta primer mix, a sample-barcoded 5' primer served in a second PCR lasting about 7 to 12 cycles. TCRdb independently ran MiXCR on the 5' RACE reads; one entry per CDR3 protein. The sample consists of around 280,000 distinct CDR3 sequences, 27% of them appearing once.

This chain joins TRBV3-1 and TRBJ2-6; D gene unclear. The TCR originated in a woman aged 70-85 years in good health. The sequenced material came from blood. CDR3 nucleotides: TGTGCCAGCAGCCCGATTACCTCTGGGGCCAACGTCCTGACTTTC. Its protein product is CASSPITSGANVLTF.